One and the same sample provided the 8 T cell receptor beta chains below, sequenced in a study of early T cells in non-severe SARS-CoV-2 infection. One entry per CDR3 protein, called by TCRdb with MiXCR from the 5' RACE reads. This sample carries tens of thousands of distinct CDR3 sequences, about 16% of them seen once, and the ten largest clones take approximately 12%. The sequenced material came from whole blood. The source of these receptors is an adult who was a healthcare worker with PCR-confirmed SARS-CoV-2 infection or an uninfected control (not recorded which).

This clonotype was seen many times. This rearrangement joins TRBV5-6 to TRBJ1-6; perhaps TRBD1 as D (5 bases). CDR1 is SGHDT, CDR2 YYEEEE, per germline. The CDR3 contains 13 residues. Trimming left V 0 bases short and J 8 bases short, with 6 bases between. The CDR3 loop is CASSLARDSPLHF. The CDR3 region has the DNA TGTGCCAGCAGCTTGGCCAGGGATTCACCCCTCCACTTT.

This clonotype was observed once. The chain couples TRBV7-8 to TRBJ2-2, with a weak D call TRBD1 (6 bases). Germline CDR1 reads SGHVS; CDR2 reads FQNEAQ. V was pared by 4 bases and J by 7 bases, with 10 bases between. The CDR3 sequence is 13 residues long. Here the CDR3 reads CASSSYRDGELFF. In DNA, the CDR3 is TGTGCCAGCAGCTCTTACAGGGACGGGGAGCTGTTTTTT. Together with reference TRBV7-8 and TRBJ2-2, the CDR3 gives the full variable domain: GAGVSQSPRYKVAKRGQDVALRCDPISGHVSLFWYQQALGQGPEFLTYFQNEAQLDKSGLPSDRFFAERPEGSVSTLKIQRTQQEDSAVYLCASSSYRDGELFFGEGSRLTVL.

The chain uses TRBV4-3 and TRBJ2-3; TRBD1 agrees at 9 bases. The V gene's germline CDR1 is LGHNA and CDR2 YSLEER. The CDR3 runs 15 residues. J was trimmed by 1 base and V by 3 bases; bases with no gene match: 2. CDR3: CASSHGQGRTDTQYF. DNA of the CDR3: TGCGCCAGCAGCCACGGACAGGGGCGCACAGATACGCAGTATTTT.

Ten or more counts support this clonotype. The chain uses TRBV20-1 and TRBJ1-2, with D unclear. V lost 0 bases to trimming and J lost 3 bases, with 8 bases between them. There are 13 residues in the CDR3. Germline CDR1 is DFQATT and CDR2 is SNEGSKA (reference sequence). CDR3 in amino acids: CSARDHKDYGYTF. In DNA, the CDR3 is TGCAGTGCTAGAGATCATAAAGACTATGGCTACACCTTC.

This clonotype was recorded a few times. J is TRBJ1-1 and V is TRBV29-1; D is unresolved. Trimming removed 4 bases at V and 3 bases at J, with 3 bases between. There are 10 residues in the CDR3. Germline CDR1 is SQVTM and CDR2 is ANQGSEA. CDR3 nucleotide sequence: TGCAGCGTTGGAGACACTGAAGCTTTCTTT. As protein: CSVGDTEAFF.

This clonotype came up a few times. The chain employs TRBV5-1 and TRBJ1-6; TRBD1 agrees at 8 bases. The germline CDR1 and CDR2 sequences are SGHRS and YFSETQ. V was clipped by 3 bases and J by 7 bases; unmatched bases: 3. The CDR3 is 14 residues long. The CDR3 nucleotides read TGCGCCAGCAGCTCGGACAGGGTAAATTCACCCCTCCACTTT. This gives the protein CASSSDRVNSPLHF.

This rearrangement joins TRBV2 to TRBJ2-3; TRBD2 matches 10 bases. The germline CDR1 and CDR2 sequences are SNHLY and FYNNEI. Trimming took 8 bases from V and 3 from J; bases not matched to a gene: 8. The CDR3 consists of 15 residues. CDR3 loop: CASGTPGLATDTQYF. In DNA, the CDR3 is TGTGCCAGCGGCACCCCGGGACTAGCGACAGATACGCAGTATTTT.

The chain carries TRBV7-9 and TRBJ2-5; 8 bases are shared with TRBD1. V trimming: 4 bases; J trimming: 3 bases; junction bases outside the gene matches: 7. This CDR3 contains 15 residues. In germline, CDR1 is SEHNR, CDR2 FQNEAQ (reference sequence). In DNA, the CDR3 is TGTGCCAGCAGCTCTCGGGACAGGTCTAAAGAGACCCAGTACTTC. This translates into CASSSRDRSKETQYF.